This record concerns one TCR beta chain sequence. This CDR3 region has 15 residues. V shed 3 bases and J 5 bases; nucleotides not matched to a gene: 5. Germline lookup yields CDR1 SGHTA and CDR2 FQGNSA. This record comes from a study of cytomegalovirus exposure and HLA in healthy donors. 13 Jbeta primers and 60 Vbeta primers were used for the PCR. Assay: immunoSEQ multiplex PCR; the TCRdb copy retains only in-frame clones and omits some. The table includes under 200,000 clones, approximately 84% detected once. The chain links TRBV7-2 to TRBJ2-5; 11 bases agree with TRBD2. The sample was PBMCs. The sequence came from a boy under 10 years old in good health and CMV-seronegative. CDR3 bases: TGTGCCAGCAGCTTGACTAGCGGGGAATGGGAGACCCAGTACTTC. This translates into CASSLTSGEWETQYF.